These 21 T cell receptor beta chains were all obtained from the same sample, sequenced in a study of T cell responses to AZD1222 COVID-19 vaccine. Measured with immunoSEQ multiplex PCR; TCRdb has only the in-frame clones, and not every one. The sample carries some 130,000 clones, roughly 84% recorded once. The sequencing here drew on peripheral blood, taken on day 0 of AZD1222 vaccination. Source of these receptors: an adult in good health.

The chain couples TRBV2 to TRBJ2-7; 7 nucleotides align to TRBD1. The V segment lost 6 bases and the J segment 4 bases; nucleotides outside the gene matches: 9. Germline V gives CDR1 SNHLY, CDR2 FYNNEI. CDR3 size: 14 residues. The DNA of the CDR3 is TGTGCCAGCAGCCTGCCGGACAGGAGTTACGAGCAGTACTTC. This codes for CASSLPDRSYEQYF.

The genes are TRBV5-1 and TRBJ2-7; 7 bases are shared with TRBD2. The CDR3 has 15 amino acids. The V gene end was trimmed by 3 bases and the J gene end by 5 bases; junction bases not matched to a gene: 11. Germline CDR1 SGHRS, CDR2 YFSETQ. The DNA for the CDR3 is TGCGCCAGCAGCTCCCACGGCGGGGGAGAGAACGAGCAGTACTTC. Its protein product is CASSSHGGGENEQYF. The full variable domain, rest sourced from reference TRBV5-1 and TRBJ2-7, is KAGVTQTPRYLIKTRGQQVTLSCSPISGHRSVSWYQQTPGQGLQFLFEYFSETQRNKGNFPGRFSGRQFSNSRSEMNVSTLELGDSALYLCASSSHGGGENEQYFGPGTRLTVT.

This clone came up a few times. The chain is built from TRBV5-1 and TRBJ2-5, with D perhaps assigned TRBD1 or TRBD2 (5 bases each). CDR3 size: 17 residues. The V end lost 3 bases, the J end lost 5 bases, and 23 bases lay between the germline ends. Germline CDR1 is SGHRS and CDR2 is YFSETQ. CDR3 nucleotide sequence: TGCGCCAGCAGCTCTACTCCGGGACGAGGGAGAGGTGAGACCCAGTACTTC. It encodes CASSSTPGRGRGETQYF.

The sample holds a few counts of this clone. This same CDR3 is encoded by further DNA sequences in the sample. CDR3 sequence reads: CASSLAGNTGELFF. The CDR3 nucleotides read TGCGCCAGCAGCTTAGCGGGGAACACCGGGGAGCTGTTTTTT. The chain carries TRBV5-1 and TRBJ2-2; D may be TRBD2 (6 bases). The length of the CDR3 is 14 residues. Germline assignment: CDR1 SGHRS and CDR2 YFSETQ. With 2 bases removed from V and 1 base from J, the gap between germline ends came to 6 bases.

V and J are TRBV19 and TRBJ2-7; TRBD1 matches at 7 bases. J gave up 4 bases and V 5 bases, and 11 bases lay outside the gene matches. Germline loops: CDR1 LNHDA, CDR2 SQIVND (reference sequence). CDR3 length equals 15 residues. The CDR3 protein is CASSASGTDLYEQYF. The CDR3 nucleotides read TGTGCCAGTAGTGCCTCCGGGACAGATCTATACGAGCAGTACTTC.

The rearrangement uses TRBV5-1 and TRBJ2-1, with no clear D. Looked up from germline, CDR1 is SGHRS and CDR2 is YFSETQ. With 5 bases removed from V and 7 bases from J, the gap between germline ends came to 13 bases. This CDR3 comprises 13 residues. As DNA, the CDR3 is TGCGCCAGCAGGTTAAACCGGGTGAATGAGCAGTTCTTC. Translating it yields CASRLNRVNEQFF.

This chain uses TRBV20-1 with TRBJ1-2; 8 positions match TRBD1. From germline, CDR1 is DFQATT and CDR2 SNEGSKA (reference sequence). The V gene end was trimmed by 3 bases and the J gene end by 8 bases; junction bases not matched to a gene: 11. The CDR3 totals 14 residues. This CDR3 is CSASRAGGAFGYTF. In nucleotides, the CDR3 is TGCAGTGCTAGTAGGGCAGGGGGCGCGTTCGGCTACACCTTC.

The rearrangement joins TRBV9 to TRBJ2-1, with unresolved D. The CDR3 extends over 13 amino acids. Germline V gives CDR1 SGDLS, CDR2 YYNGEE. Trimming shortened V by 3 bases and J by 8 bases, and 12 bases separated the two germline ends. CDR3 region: CASSAGPGDEQFF. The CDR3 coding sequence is TGTGCCAGCAGCGCGGGCCCAGGTGATGAGCAGTTCTTC. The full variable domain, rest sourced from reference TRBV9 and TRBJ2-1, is DSGVTQTPKHLITATGQRVTLRCSPRSGDLSVYWYQQSLDQGLQFLIQYYNGEERAKGNILERFSAQQFPDLHSELNLSSLELGDSALYFCASSAGPGDEQFFGPGTRLTVL.

The CDR3 DNA is TGTGCCAGCAGCGCCCACTATGGCTACACCTTC. Translated, it gives CASSAHYGYTF. The chain uses TRBV9 and TRBJ1-2; unclear D gene. CDR1 and CDR2 (germline): SGDLS, YYNGEE. Trimming took off 3 bases at V and 3 bases at J, with 3 bases between the two ends. The CDR3 sequence is 11 residues long.

The CDR3 nucleotides are TGTGCCAGCAGCCAAGGGGGGTGGGAGACCCAGTACTTC. Translating it yields CASSQGGWETQYF. The rearrangement uses TRBV7-3 and TRBJ2-5; D may correspond to TRBD1 or TRBD2 (6 bases each). There are 13 residues in the CDR3. The V gene lost 5 bases and the J gene lost 5 bases, with 12 bases spanning the gap. Germline loops: CDR1 SGHTA, CDR2 FQGTGA. Filled out from reference TRBV7-3 and TRBJ2-5, the complete variable domain reads GAGVSQTPSNKVTEKGKYVELRCDPISGHTALYWYRQSLGQGPEFLIYFQGTGAADDSGLPNDRFFAVRPEGSVSTLKIQRTERGDSAVYLCASSQGGWETQYFGPGTRLLVL.

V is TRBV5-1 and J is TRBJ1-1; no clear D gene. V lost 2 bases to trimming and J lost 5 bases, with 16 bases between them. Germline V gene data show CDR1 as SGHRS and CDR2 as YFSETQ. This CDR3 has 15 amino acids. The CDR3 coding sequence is TGCGCCAGCAGCTTAACAAACCCCGGTGAGACTGAAGCTTTCTTT. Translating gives CASSLTNPGETEAFF.

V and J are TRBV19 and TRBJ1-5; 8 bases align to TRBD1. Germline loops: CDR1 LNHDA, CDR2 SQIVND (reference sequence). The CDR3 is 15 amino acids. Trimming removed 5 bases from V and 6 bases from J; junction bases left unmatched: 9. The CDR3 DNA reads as TGTGCCAGTAGTGCCGGGACAGGAAGAGGTCAGCCCCAGCATTTT. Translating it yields CASSAGTGRGQPQHF.

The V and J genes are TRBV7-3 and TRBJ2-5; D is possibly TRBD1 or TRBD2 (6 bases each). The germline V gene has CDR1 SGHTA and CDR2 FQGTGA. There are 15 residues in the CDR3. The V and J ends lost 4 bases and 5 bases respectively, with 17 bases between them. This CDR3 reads CASSSQGRDEETQYF. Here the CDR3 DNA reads TGTGCCAGCAGCTCCCAGGGGCGGGACGAGGAGACCCAGTACTTC.

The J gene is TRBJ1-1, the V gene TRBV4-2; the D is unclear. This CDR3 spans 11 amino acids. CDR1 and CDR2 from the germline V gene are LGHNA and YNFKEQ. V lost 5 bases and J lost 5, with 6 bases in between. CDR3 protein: CASSEGTEAFF. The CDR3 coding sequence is TGTGCCAGCAGCGAGGGTACTGAAGCTTTCTTT.

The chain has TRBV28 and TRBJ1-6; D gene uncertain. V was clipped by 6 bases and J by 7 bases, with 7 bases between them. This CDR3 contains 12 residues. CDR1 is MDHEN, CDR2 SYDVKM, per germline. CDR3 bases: TGTGCCAGCAGCAATGTGAATTCACCCCTCCACTTT. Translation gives CASSNVNSPLHF.

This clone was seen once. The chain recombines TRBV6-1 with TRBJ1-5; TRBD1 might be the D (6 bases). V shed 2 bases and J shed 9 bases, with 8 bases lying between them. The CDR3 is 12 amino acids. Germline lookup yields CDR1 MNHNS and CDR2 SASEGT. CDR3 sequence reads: CASSETGLPQHF. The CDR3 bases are TGTGCCAGCAGTGAAACAGGGCTGCCCCAGCATTTT.

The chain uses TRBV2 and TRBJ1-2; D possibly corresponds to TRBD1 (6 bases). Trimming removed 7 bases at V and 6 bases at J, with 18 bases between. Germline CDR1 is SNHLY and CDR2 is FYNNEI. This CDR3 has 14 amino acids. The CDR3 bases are TGTGCCAGCACCCCGCCCCGGACAGCGGATGGCTACACCTTC. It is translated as CASTPPRTADGYTF.

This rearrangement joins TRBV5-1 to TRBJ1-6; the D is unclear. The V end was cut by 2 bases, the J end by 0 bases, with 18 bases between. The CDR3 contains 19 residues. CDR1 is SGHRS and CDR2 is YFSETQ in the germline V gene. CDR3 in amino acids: CASSFQGHASSSYNSPLHF. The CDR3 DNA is TGCGCCAGCAGCTTCCAAGGGCACGCCTCGAGCTCCTATAATTCACCCCTCCACTTT.

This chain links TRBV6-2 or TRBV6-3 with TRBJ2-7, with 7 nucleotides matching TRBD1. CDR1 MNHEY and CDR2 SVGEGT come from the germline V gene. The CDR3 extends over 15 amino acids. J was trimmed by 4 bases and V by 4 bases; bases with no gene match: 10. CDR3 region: CASSLIRDSQYEQYF. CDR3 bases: TGTGCCAGCAGTTTAATCCGGGACAGCCAATACGAGCAGTACTTC.

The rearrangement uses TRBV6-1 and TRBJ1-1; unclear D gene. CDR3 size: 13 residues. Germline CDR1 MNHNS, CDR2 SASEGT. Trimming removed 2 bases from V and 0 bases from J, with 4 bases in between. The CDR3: CASSETVNTEAFF. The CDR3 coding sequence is TGTGCCAGCAGTGAAACAGTGAACACTGAAGCTTTCTTT.

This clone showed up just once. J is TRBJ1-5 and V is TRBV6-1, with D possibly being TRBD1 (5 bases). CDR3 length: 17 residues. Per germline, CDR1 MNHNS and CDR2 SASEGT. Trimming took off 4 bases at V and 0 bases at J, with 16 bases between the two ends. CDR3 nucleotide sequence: TGTGCCAGCAGTGGGCACAGGCTCTCGATTAGCAATCAGCCCCAGCATTTT. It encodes CASSGHRLSISNQPQHF.